The source of this T cell receptor (beta chain) is a study of Ad26.COV2.S vaccination and SARS-CoV-2 variants. Across the study: Intramuscular Ad26.COV2.S at 5x10^10 or 1x10^11 viral particles. Overall study findings and caveats: The TCR breadth and depth analyses may have understated or missed part of the total T cell responses.

Of note for this clone: Antigen specificity is unknown.

Treatment in this sample: approximately 18 received Ad26.COV2.S at low or high dose, single or two shots; 5 received placebo; per-sample allocation not given. Day 63 following the first vaccine or placebo injection was when the samples were taken. TCRdb's copy holds only in-frame clones and misses some; the assay was immunoSEQ multiplex PCR. The sample has roughly 680,000 clones; roughly 90% are singletons. The input for sequencing was peripheral blood, taken in a trial of Ad26.COV2.S vaccine versus placebo. The receptor comes from a person aged 18-65 years who received the Ad26.COV2.S COVID-19 vaccine or a placebo.

The CDR3, as DNA: TGTGCCAGCAGCCAAGAAGGGCGGCCAACCTATGGCTACACCTTC. The encoded protein is CASSQEGRPTYGYTF. The chain recombines TRBV3-1 (or the pseudogene TRBV3-2) with TRBJ1-2; no definite D call. The CDR3 is 15 amino acids. Germline CDR1 LGHDT, CDR2 YNNKEL (reference sequence). V was cut by 0 bases and J by 4 bases, with 12 bases left in between.